This T cell receptor (beta chain) came from a study of cytomegalovirus exposure and HLA in healthy donors. Whole-study context: Membership in the Caucasian-associated ancestry cluster was found for about 84% of fewer than 450 genotyped donors.

General study points: The study carried out a later analysis of TCR beta sequences. It associated under 20,000 of them with specific HLA alleles at a false discovery rate of 0.05. When analyzed later, a missense DCLRE1C variant was found to be linked to TCR beta V- and J-gene trimming. Clonal expansion was found to be greater in HLA-associated TCR beta chains than in equally common others in a later analysis.

Both 60 Vbeta primers and 13 Jbeta primers went into the PCR. Sequencing was performed with immunoSEQ multiplex PCR; in TCRdb, only in-frame clones are kept and a portion is missing. Seen here are 100,000 to 150,000 clones, 81% observed once, and the top ten hold about 0.7%. The CDR3 is made up of 15 amino acids. The V end lost 6 bases, the J end lost 1 base, and 15 bases lay between the germline ends. The germline CDR1 and CDR2 sequences are SNHLY and FYNNEI. In its sample, this clone was seen a few times. Its antigen is still unknown. V and J are TRBV2 and TRBJ1-1; D might be TRBD1 (6 bases). The specimen was PBMCs. The sequence derives from a man between 18 and 29 years old in good health and CMV-seronegative. The CDR3 DNA sequence: TGTGCCAGCAGATCGCCGGGACACCAGAACACTGAAGCTTTCTTT. It translates to CASRSPGHQNTEAFF. Full variable domain (outside the CDR3, taken from reference TRBV2 and TRBJ1-1): EPEVTQTPSHQVTQMGQEVILRCVPISNHLYFYWYRQILGQKVEFLVSFYNNEISEKSEIFDDQFSVERPDGSNFTLKIRSTKLEDSAMYFCASRSPGHQNTEAFFGQGTRLTVV.